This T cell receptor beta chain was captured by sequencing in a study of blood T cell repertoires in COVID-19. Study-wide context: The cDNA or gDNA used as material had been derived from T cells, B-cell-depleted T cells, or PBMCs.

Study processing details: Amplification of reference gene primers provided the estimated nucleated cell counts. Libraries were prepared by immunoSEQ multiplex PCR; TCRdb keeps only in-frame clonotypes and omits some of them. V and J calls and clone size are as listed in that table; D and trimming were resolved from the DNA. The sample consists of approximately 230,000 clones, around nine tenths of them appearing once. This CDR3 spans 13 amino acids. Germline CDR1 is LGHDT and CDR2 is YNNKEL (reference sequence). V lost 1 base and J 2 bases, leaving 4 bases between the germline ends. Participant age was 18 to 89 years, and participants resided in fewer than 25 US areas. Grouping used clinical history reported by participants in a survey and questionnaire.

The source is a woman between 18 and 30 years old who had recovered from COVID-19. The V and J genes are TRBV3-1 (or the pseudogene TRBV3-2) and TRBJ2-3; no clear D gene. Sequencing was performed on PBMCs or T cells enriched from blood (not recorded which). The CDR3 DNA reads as TGTGCCAGCAGCCAAGGTAACACAGATACGCAGTATTTT. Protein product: CASSQGNTDTQYF.